This T cell receptor (beta chain) comes out of a study of T cells in localized non-small cell lung cancer (dated by TCRdb to about 2020). Looking at the study overall: The study analyzed T cell repertoires of 200 to 300 early-stage NSCLC patients, comparing tumors and uninvolved tumor-adjacent lungs. NSCLC patients had a mean age of approximately 66 years, and 120 to 150 were male and over 85 female. All 230 or so NSCLC patients in the cohort were treatment-naive and had localized lung tumors that were resected. Points the paper makes about the study in general: Because the study design was exploratory, TCR variables were selected using unadjusted p-values without false-discovery rate correction. A median of roughly 56 of the top 100 tumor clones were detected in paired uninvolved adjacent lung, and 28 of these tumor clones were also found among the top 100 clones of the paired uninvolved adjacent lung. Because multi-region tumor sequencing was not performed, intratumor heterogeneity could not be ruled out. Higher T cell density in blood was associated with longer overall survival, whereas higher clonality in adjacent lung was associated with shorter survival. Uninvolved tumor-adjacent lung showed the highest T cell clonality, higher than tumor, which suggests more focused antigenic responses in the adjacent lung.

A distance of 14 bases separates the germline ends of V and J, which lose 4 bases and 1 base respectively. From a lookup of the germline V gene, CDR1 and CDR2 are LGHNA and YSLEER. Its CDR3 holds 16 amino acids, cysteine through phenylalanine. Kept here is only the CDR3 DNA, which spans 48 bases and is read in frame from base 1. The immunoSEQ Assay was used to sequence TCR beta CDR3 regions from DNA. The original methods were these. T cell density was computed as TCR beta template counts normalized to usable DNA estimated by amplifying housekeeping genes. Using the preseqR package, richness was estimated by extrapolating to 120,000 templates for tissue samples and 400,000 templates for PBMC samples. Clonality was calculated as one minus Pielou's evenness. Tissue-enriched TCRs were identified through differential abundance testing performed on productive amino-acid clonotypes, with a minimum total count of 5 and an alpha of 0.1. The Jaccard Index and the Morisita Overlap Index were used to measure how much the repertoires overlapped between compartments. TCR beta CDR3s were clustered by GLIPH together with public tetramer-defined viral CDR3s, and at least three viral sequences plus V-gene enrichment were required for viral motifs. What TCRdb holds here is the immuneACCESS table cut down to in-frame rearrangements. Part of the clones is not present; checked against another copy, under half of the missing clones reflect an unresolved V gene, and the others are unexplained. The D gene and trimming were derived from the DNA, and the V and J assignments and clone size from that table. The table for this sample lists about 24,000 clones; more than 85% of them were counted only once. Of the sample, around 28% falls within the top ten clones.

Notes on this clone: This clone's antigen is unknown. Nothing much larger sits one base from this clone, and base qualities are not available.

At diagnosis, tumor, uninvolved tumor-adjacent lung and peripheral blood were collected and then preserved as a mix of FFPE and fresh-frozen material. Blood samples were analyzed as peripheral blood mononuclear cells for TCR repertoire profiling. The chain couples TRBV4-3 to TRBJ2-1; possibly the D gene is TRBD2, per 5 matching bases. The sequence was obtained from an older male donor with stage I squamous cell lung carcinoma. Sequenced material: peripheral blood, taken before any cancer treatment. In nucleotides, the sequence is TGCGCCAGCAGCCCCGGCCTGTGGGAGTCCTACAATGAGCAGTTCTTC. Its translation is CASSPGLWESYNEQFF.